The rows below give T cell receptor beta chains drawn from one sample of a study of shared clonotypes between healthy human individuals. Clones were read by immunoSEQ multiplex PCR, and TCRdb kept only the in-frame ones, dropping some. The data show 450,000 to 500,000 clones, around three quarters seen once. Sequenced: PBMCs. The receptors stem from a woman in her thirties or forties in good health. Some clones in this sample may be carry-over from other donors' samples. Each CDR3 is given with its conserved first and last residue. The order of the fields is CDR3 DNA, CDR3 protein, J gene, clone size, D gene, V gene. The D gene is left open where the match is weak. Only part of the rows carry a size: once, few, many, or a class if the clone is expanded.

CDR3nt: TGTGCCTGGAGAACAGGGAGGTTGAATGAGCAGTTCTTC
CDR3aa: CAWRTGRLNEQFF
j_gene: TRBJ2-1
abundance: medium-sized
d_gene: NA
v_gene: TRBV30

CDR3nt: TGTGCCAGCAGCCGGGGACTCGCGAACACCGGGGAGCTGTTTTTT
CDR3aa: CASSRGLANTGELFF
j_gene: TRBJ2-2
abundance: NA
d_gene: NA
v_gene: TRBV4-2

CDR3nt: TGTGCCAGCAGTACGGTAGCGGGACGTCTCGAGCAGTACTTC
CDR3aa: CASSTVAGRLEQYF
j_gene: TRBJ2-7
abundance: NA
d_gene: TRBD2
v_gene: TRBV2

CDR3nt: TGTGCCAGCAGTTTCCTTGTAGCTCAGGGGGAGCTGTTTTTT
CDR3aa: CASSFLVAQGELFF
j_gene: TRBJ2-2
abundance: NA
d_gene: NA
v_gene: TRBV28

CDR3nt: TGTGCCAGCAGTTACGGGGGACAGGGGGACTATGGCTACACCTTC
CDR3aa: CASSYGGQGDYGYTF
j_gene: TRBJ1-2
abundance: few
d_gene: TRBD1
v_gene: TRBV6-5

CDR3nt: TGTGCCAGCAGTCTAGGCGGAGGTTCGGGTGAGCAGTTCTTC
CDR3aa: CASSLGGGSGEQFF
j_gene: TRBJ2-1
abundance: NA
d_gene: NA
v_gene: TRBV7-3

CDR3nt: TGTGCCAGCAGTTCAAGGGGAGGGGGAAATGAAAAACTGTTTTTT
CDR3aa: CASSSRGGGNEKLFF
j_gene: TRBJ1-4
abundance: NA
d_gene: NA
v_gene: TRBV28

CDR3nt: TGTGCCAGCAGCCCTAGGTATGGGACCGACGAGCAGTACTTC
CDR3aa: CASSPRYGTDEQYF
j_gene: TRBJ2-7
abundance: NA
d_gene: NA
v_gene: TRBV11-2

CDR3nt: TGTGCCAGCAGTGGGGGGGAGGGCTACACCTTC
CDR3aa: CASSGGEGYTF
j_gene: TRBJ1-2
abundance: NA
d_gene: NA
v_gene: TRBV2

CDR3nt: TGTGCCATCAGGGTTACAGCTACCTACGAGCAGTACTTC
CDR3aa: CAIRVTATYEQYF
j_gene: TRBJ2-7
abundance: NA
d_gene: NA
v_gene: TRBV10-3

CDR3nt: TGTGCCAGCAGTGAACGTGTATCGGCCTACAATGAGCAGTTCTTC
CDR3aa: CASSERVSAYNEQFF
j_gene: TRBJ2-1
abundance: NA
d_gene: NA
v_gene: TRBV2

CDR3nt: TGTGCCAGCAGCTTAGGAGTCGGACAGAGTGAAAAACTGTTTTTT
CDR3aa: CASSLGVGQSEKLFF
j_gene: TRBJ1-4
abundance: NA
d_gene: NA
v_gene: TRBV7-9

CDR3nt: TGCGCCAGCAGCCAAGGGACAGGGCGTGGGAATGAAAAACTGTTTTTT
CDR3aa: CASSQGTGRGNEKLFF
j_gene: TRBJ1-4
abundance: NA
d_gene: TRBD1
v_gene: TRBV4-1

CDR3nt: TGTGCCAGCAGCCTGGGACTAGCGGGAGGAGATGAGCAGTTCTTC
CDR3aa: CASSLGLAGGDEQFF
j_gene: TRBJ2-1
abundance: once
d_gene: TRBD2
v_gene: TRBV7-6

CDR3nt: TGTGCCAGCAGCTCAACGACTAGCGGTCGCTCCTACGAGCAATACTTC
CDR3aa: CASSSTTSGRSYEQYF
j_gene: TRBJ2-7
abundance: once
d_gene: TRBD2
v_gene: TRBV11-2

CDR3nt: TGTGCCAGCAGCTTTGGAAGCCGAGCTCCCTACGAGCAGTACTTC
CDR3aa: CASSFGSRAPYEQYF
j_gene: TRBJ2-7
abundance: NA
d_gene: NA
v_gene: TRBV5-4

CDR3nt: TGTGCCAGCAGTGACGTCTACGAGCAGTACTTC
CDR3aa: CASSDVYEQYF
j_gene: TRBJ2-7
abundance: NA
d_gene: NA
v_gene: TRBV6-6

CDR3nt: TGTGCCAGCTCACCATTTCTCCAGGGGGCACAATTAGAAGCTTTCTTT
CDR3aa: CASSPFLQGAQLEAFF
j_gene: TRBJ1-1
abundance: NA
d_gene: TRBD1
v_gene: TRBV18

CDR3nt: TGTGCCAGCAGTTCCCCCAGGGGAAGGTCGGGGGAGCTGTTTTTT
CDR3aa: CASSSPRGRSGELFF
j_gene: TRBJ2-2
abundance: NA
d_gene: NA
v_gene: TRBV28

CDR3nt: TGTGCCAGCAGTGACACCAGACGCTCTGGAAACACCATATATTTT
CDR3aa: CASSDTRRSGNTIYF
j_gene: TRBJ1-3
abundance: NA
d_gene: NA
v_gene: TRBV6-1

CDR3nt: TGTGCCAGCAAAACACCGGGACTAGCGGACTCCTACGAGCAGTACTTC
CDR3aa: CASKTPGLADSYEQYF
j_gene: TRBJ2-7
abundance: NA
d_gene: TRBD2
v_gene: TRBV28

CDR3nt: TGCGCCAGCAGCTTTATGACTCGGGGGAACACTGAAGCTTTCTTT
CDR3aa: CASSFMTRGNTEAFF
j_gene: TRBJ1-1
abundance: NA
d_gene: NA
v_gene: TRBV5-1

CDR3nt: TGTGCCAGCAGCTTAGAATCGCGGGGTAGGAGCGGCTACACCTTC
CDR3aa: CASSLESRGRSGYTF
j_gene: TRBJ1-2
abundance: NA
d_gene: NA
v_gene: TRBV7-3

CDR3nt: TGTGCCAGCAGTTACTTGGCAGGGGAGCAGTACTTC
CDR3aa: CASSYLAGEQYF
j_gene: TRBJ2-7
abundance: NA
d_gene: NA
v_gene: TRBV6-5

CDR3nt: TGTGCCAGCAGCCAAGAGACCGCGAACACCGGGGAGCTGTTTTTT
CDR3aa: CASSQETANTGELFF
j_gene: TRBJ2-2
abundance: NA
d_gene: NA
v_gene: TRBV14

CDR3nt: TGTGCCAGCAGCTTGTTGGGGGCTGGTACTCCAGGGGCGTCAGATACGCAGTATTTT
CDR3aa: CASSLLGAGTPGASDTQYF
j_gene: TRBJ2-3
abundance: once
d_gene: NA
v_gene: TRBV5-6

CDR3nt: TGCGCCAGCAGCCGAGAACTAGCCAAAAACATTCAGTACTTC
CDR3aa: CASSRELAKNIQYF
j_gene: TRBJ2-4
abundance: NA
d_gene: NA
v_gene: TRBV5-1

CDR3nt: TGTGCCAGCAGTTTGGGCCCCCAGGAGCAGTTCTTC
CDR3aa: CASSLGPQEQFF
j_gene: TRBJ2-1
abundance: NA
d_gene: NA
v_gene: TRBV28

CDR3nt: TGCAGCGTTGAACGGGGGAGGGCTTATAATGAGCAGTTCTTC
CDR3aa: CSVERGRAYNEQFF
j_gene: TRBJ2-1
abundance: NA
d_gene: TRBD2
v_gene: TRBV29-1

CDR3nt: TGCGCCAGCAGCTCGGTCGGGACAAGGCTCTACGAGCAGTACTTC
CDR3aa: CASSSVGTRLYEQYF
j_gene: TRBJ2-7
abundance: NA
d_gene: NA
v_gene: TRBV5-1

CDR3nt: TGTGCCAGCTCACCAAGGGCCCAGGCGGCAACTAATGAAAAACTGTTTTTT
CDR3aa: CASSPRAQAATNEKLFF
j_gene: TRBJ1-4
abundance: once
d_gene: NA
v_gene: TRBV18

CDR3nt: TGTGCCAGCAGCTTGGACAGGGGGACGGCTTTCTTT
CDR3aa: CASSLDRGTAFF
j_gene: TRBJ1-1
abundance: NA
d_gene: TRBD1
v_gene: TRBV5-4

CDR3nt: TGCAGCGCCGGGACAAACTATGGCTACACCTTC
CDR3aa: CSAGTNYGYTF
j_gene: TRBJ1-2
abundance: NA
d_gene: NA
v_gene: TRBV29-1

CDR3nt: TGTGCCTGGAGTAAGAGGGTGACGGATACTGAAGCTTTCTTT
CDR3aa: CAWSKRVTDTEAFF
j_gene: TRBJ1-1
abundance: NA
d_gene: NA
v_gene: TRBV30

CDR3nt: TGTGCCAGCAGGGGTGGGGGGATAACCTACGAGCAGTACTTC
CDR3aa: CASRGGGITYEQYF
j_gene: TRBJ2-7
abundance: NA
d_gene: NA
v_gene: TRBV6-6

CDR3nt: TGTGCCAGCAGCCAGACAGGGGACCAAGCAGATACGCAGTATTTT
CDR3aa: CASSQTGDQADTQYF
j_gene: TRBJ2-3
abundance: NA
d_gene: TRBD1
v_gene: TRBV7-8

CDR3nt: TGTGCCAGCAGTGAAAAGGTGGGGGTGTCTGGAAACACCATATATTTT
CDR3aa: CASSEKVGVSGNTIYF
j_gene: TRBJ1-3
abundance: many
d_gene: NA
v_gene: TRBV25-1